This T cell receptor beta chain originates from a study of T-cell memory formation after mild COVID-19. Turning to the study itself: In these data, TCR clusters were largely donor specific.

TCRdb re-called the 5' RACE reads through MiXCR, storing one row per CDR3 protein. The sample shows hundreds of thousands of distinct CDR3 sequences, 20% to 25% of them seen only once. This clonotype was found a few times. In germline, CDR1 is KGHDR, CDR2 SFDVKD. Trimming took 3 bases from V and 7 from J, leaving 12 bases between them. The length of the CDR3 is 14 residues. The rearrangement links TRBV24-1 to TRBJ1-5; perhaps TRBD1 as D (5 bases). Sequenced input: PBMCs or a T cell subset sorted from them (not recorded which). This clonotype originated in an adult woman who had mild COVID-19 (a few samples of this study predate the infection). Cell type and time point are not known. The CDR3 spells CATSDTDSRQPQHF. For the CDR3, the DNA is TGTGCCACCAGTGATACCGACAGCCGACAGCCCCAGCATTTT.